Presented here are 14 T cell receptor beta chains from one specimen sequenced in a study of PD-1 blockade in classical Hodgkin lymphoma (dated by TCRdb to 2018 to 2021). The receptor library was made with the immunoSEQ multiplex PCR assay. This is the immuneACCESS table as TCRdb keeps it, with only in-frame sequences that have V and J called. A part of the clones is gone; compared with another copy, unresolved V genes explain less than half, and the rest is unexplained. For this sample the table gives 20,000 to 25,000 clones, of which 91% were detected only once. Clones ranked in the top ten supply roughly 0.52% of the sample. The time point label on this specimen signifies: newly diagnosed, previously untreated cHL patient sample. A Miltenyi CD4+ T cell isolation kit was used for magnetic negative selection to purify CD4+ T cells from thawed PBMCs. The material sequenced was CD4+ T cells from blood. The origin of the receptors is a human donor with classical Hodgkin lymphoma.

V usage is TRBV18 and J usage is TRBJ2-3; the D gene is possibly TRBD2 (5 bases). The CDR3 totals 15 residues. Trimming left V 1 base short and J 3 bases short, with 11 bases between. Per germline, CDR1 KGHSH and CDR2 LQKENI. DNA for the CDR3: TGTGCCAGCTCACCACAGGCCCGGGAAACAGATACGCAGTATTTT. Translated, it gives CASSPQARETDTQYF.

The chain is built from TRBV7-9 and TRBJ2-1, with 9 bases that match TRBD2. CDR3 length: 17 amino acids. Trimming cost V 2 bases and J 6 bases; bases outside gene matches: 11. Germline loops: CDR1 SEHNR, CDR2 FQNEAQ (reference sequence). The CDR3 bases are TGTGCCAGCAGCTTAAGTCGACTGGCGGGGGGGCTCAATGAGCAGTTCTTC. Its protein is CASSLSRLAGGLNEQFF.

Regarding this clone: Other DNA sequences in the same sample also yield this CDR3. This chain joins TRBV6-6 and TRBJ1-1; a possible D gene is TRBD1 (5 bases). The CDR3 spans 15 residues. Trimming cost V 0 bases and J 4 bases, with 12 bases left between them. Per the germline V gene, CDR1 is MNHNY and CDR2 is SVGAGI (reference sequence). Here the CDR3 DNA reads TGTGCCAGCAGTTACTCAATGGGAGGGGTCACTGAAGCTTTCTTT. This encodes CASSYSMGGVTEAFF.

This clone was observed once. V is TRBV5-1 and J is TRBJ2-1; a possible D gene is TRBD2 (5 bases). The CDR3 runs to 16 residues. V dropped 4 bases and J dropped 3 bases, with 17 bases sitting between them. Germline V gene sequence: CDR1 SGHRS, CDR2 YFSETQ. CDR3 DNA sequence: TGCGCCAGCAGCCCCTTAGTAGCCGGGAACTACAATGAGCAGTTCTTC. As protein: CASSPLVAGNYNEQFF.

The genes are TRBV19 and TRBJ2-7; D is ambiguous. The CDR3 extends over 13 amino acids. V was cut by 6 bases and J by 7 bases, with 16 bases left in between. Germline assignment: CDR1 LNHDA and CDR2 SQIVND (reference sequence). The CDR3 reads CASSPYEYVEQYF. The CDR3 DNA reads TGTGCCAGTAGCCCGTACGAATATGTTGAGCAGTACTTC.

This clone was observed a single time. The chain's CDR3 is CASSLLGGDTGTDTQYF. The CDR3 DNA sequence: TGTGCCAGCAGCTTGTTGGGGGGGGACACCGGCACAGATACGCAGTATTTT. The chain recombines TRBV5-8 with TRBJ2-3, with D perhaps TRBD2 (7 bases). Germline CDR1 reads SGHTS; CDR2 reads YDEGEE. The length of the CDR3 is 17 residues. Trimming removed 1 base at V and 1 base at J, with 16 bases between. Full variable domain (remainder filled in from reference TRBV5-8 and TRBJ2-3): EAGVTQSPTHLIKTRGQQATLRCSPISGHTSVYWYQQALGLGLQFLLWYDEGEERNRGNFPPRFSGRQFPNYSSELNVNALELEDSALYLCASSLLGGDTGTDTQYFGPGTRLTVL.

This chain joins TRBV7-2 and TRBJ2-7, with TRBD1 as a possible D gene (6 bases). From germline, CDR1 is SGHTA and CDR2 FQGNSA. V dropped 5 bases and J dropped 5 bases, with 19 bases sitting between them. This CDR3 has 15 amino acids. DNA for the CDR3: TGTGCCAGCAGCCTCAGTGGGCAGGGGATCAACGAGCAGTACTTC. This codes for CASSLSGQGINEQYF.

This chain links TRBV5-6 with TRBJ2-3, with 8 nucleotides matching TRBD2. The CDR3 spans 16 residues. The V gene's germline CDR1 is SGHDT and CDR2 YYEEEE. With 1 base clipped from V and 1 base from J, the junction kept 5 bases outside the gene matches. Here the CDR3 reads CASSLLGRGGTDTQYF. The CDR3 DNA is TGTGCCAGCAGCTTGTTAGGGCGGGGGGGCACAGATACGCAGTATTTT.

The chain carries TRBV7-9 and TRBJ2-5; D is possibly TRBD1 (6 bases). V was pared by 5 bases and J by 7 bases, with 14 bases between. The CDR3 contains 13 residues. CDR1 and CDR2 (germline): SEHNR, FQNEAQ (reference sequence). CDR3 loop: CASSNRVRGTQYF. Written as DNA, the CDR3 is TGTGCCAGCAGCAACCGGGTCAGGGGGACCCAGTACTTC.

The V gene is TRBV25-1, the J gene TRBJ2-2; 7 bases match TRBD1. The CDR3 consists of 14 residues. With V trimmed by 7 bases and J by 2 bases, 4 bases remained unmatched. CDR1 is MGHDK, CDR2 SYGVNS, per germline. DNA for the CDR3: TGTGCCAGCACCCGACAGGGCAACACCGGGGAGCTGTTTTTT. This codes for CASTRQGNTGELFF.

The chain employs TRBV7-6 and TRBJ2-5; TRBD1 is a possible D gene (6 bases). The CDR3 is 13 amino acids. The ends were cut back, 4 bases at V and 4 bases at J, with 10 bases in the middle. Germline V gene data show CDR1 as SGHVS and CDR2 as FNYEAQ. CDR3 in DNA: TGTGCCAGCAGCTGGACAGCCCTAGAGACCCAGTACTTC. Translated, it gives CASSWTALETQYF.

This rearrangement joins TRBV19 to TRBJ2-2; 11 nucleotides align to TRBD1. Per germline, CDR1 LNHDA and CDR2 SQIVND (reference sequence). The CDR3 is 14 amino acids. With V trimmed by 5 bases and J by 6 bases, 2 bases remained unmatched. The CDR3 nucleotides read TGTGCCAGTAGTCGGGACAGGGGGGCCGGGGAGCTGTTTTTT. Translation gives CASSRDRGAGELFF.

CDR3 bases: TGCGCCAGCAGCCCTCTAGACAGCACAGATACGCAGTATTTT. This encodes CASSPLDSTDTQYF. This chain links TRBV4-3 with TRBJ2-3; no definite D call. Trimming took off 4 bases at V and 0 bases at J, with 8 bases between the two ends. The CDR3 length is 14 residues. CDR1 is LGHNA and CDR2 is YSLEER in the germline V gene.

The chain combines TRBV5-1 with TRBJ2-2, with 7 bases that match TRBD1. Germline CDR1 SGHRS, CDR2 YFSETQ. CDR3 length: 16 amino acids. V shed 0 bases and J 2 bases; nucleotides not matched to a gene: 4. For the CDR3, the DNA is TGCGCCAGCAGCTTGGATTCAGGGGGAAACACCGGGGAGCTGTTTTTT. This gives the protein CASSLDSGGNTGELFF.